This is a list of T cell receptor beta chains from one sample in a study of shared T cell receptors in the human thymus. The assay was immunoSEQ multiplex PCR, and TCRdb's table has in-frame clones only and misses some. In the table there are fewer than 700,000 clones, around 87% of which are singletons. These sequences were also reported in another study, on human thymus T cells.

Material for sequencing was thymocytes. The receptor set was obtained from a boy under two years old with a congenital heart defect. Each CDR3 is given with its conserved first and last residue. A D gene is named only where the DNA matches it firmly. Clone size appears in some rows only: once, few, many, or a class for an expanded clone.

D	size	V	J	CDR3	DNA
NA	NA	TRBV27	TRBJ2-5	CASSPHRVSQETQYF	TGTGCCAGCAGCCCACACAGGGTTAGCCAAGAGACCCAGTACTTC
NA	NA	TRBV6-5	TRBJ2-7	CASSYSGAWEQYF	TGTGCCAGCAGTTACTCGGGGGCTTGGGAGCAGTACTTC
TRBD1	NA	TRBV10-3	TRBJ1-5	CAISESNHRGAQPQHF	TGTGCCATCAGTGAGTCAAATCACAGGGGGGCTCAGCCCCAGCATTTT
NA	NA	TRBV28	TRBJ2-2	CASSLGGGNTGELFF	TGTGCCAGCAGTTTAGGCGGGGGCAACACCGGGGAGCTGTTTTTT
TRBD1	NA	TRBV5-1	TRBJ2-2	CASSRRTGGRTGELFF	TGCGCCAGCAGCCGCCGGACAGGGGGAAGGACCGGGGAGCTGTTTTTT
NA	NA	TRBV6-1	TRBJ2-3	CASSGISGGPFYTDTQYF	TGTGCCAGCAGTGGGATTAGTGGTGGGCCCTTCTACACAGATACGCAGTATTTT
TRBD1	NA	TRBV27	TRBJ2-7	CASNAGTGGHEQYF	TGTGCCAGCAACGCGGGGACAGGAGGACACGAGCAGTACTTC
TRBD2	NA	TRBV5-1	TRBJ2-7	CASRGLAGDYEQYF	TGCGCCAGCCGTGGACTAGCGGGAGACTACGAGCAGTACTTC
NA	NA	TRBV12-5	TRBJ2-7	CASGLVLPSPHYEQYF	TGTGCTAGTGGTTTGGTACTCCCTTCTCCTCACTACGAGCAGTACTTC
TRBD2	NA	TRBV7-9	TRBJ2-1	CASSLNREGGNEQFF	TGTGCCAGCAGCTTAAACCGGGAGGGCGGGAATGAGCAGTTCTTC
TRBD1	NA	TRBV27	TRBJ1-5	CASSLSVQGVGQPQHF	TGTGCCAGCAGTTTATCGGTCCAGGGGGTGGGTCAGCCCCAGCATTTT
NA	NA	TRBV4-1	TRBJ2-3	CASSQGPGGTSTDTQYF	TGCGCCAGCAGCCAGGGCCCCGGCGGGACCAGCACAGATACGCAGTATTTT
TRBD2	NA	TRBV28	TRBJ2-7	CASSSPQREVFYEQYF	TGTGCCAGCAGTTCCCCCCAGCGGGAGGTGTTCTACGAGCAGTACTTC
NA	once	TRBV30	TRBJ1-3	CAWSGGQDPGNTIYF	TGTGCCTGGAGTGGGGGACAAGACCCCGGAAACACCATATATTTT
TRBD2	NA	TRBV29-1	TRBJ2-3	CSVGGGVGDTQYF	TGCAGCGTTGGGGGAGGGGTTGGGGATACGCAGTATTTT
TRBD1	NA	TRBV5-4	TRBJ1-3	CASSSPGTVSGNTIYF	TGTGCCAGCAGCTCACCCGGGACAGTCTCTGGAAACACCATATATTTT